These 15 T cell receptor beta chains originate from one sample sequenced in a study of OX40 agonist ivuxolimab in advanced cancers. Produced via immunoSEQ multiplex PCR; TCRdb's table is partial and in-frame only. The sample shows tens of thousands of clones, roughly nine tenths of them seen only once. Sequenced here: CD4+ or CD8+ T cells sorted from blood, sampled in a trial of the OX40 agonist ivuxolimab. These receptors were collected from an adult with an advanced solid tumor such as melanoma, head and neck, liver or kidney cancer.

Only one count was recorded for this clone. This rearrangement joins TRBV6-5 to TRBJ2-7, with D unclear. Germline CDR1 MNHEY, CDR2 SVGAGI. This CDR3 has 14 amino acids. V was trimmed by 0 bases and J by 5 bases, leaving 11 bases between them. This chain's CDR3 is CASSYSPSRNEQYF. CDR3 coding DNA: TGTGCCAGCAGTTACTCTCCTTCTAGGAACGAGCAGTACTTC.

The rearrangement links TRBV1 to TRBJ2-7; TRBD2 is the table's D call, not checked against the DNA. TRBV1 is annotated as a pseudogene. This CDR3 has 19 residues. As DNA, the CDR3 is TGCACCAGCAGTCCTCCTCGGCTAGCCTCCCCCCCAAGATGGTACGAGCAGTACTTC. Protein sequence: CTSSPPRLASPPRWYEQYF.

V and J are TRBV4-1 and TRBJ2-7; 8 nucleotides match TRBD2. Looked up from germline, CDR1 is MGHRA and CDR2 is YSYEKL. V trimming: 0 bases; J trimming: 2 bases; junction bases outside the gene matches: 12. This CDR3 has 18 residues. CDR3 loop: CASSQDYFPGLVPYEQYF. In nucleotides, the CDR3 is TGCGCCAGCAGCCAAGACTATTTCCCGGGACTAGTCCCCTACGAGCAGTACTTC.

This sequence joins TRBV27 and TRBJ1-5, with 9 bases aligning to TRBD1. The CDR3 consists of 14 residues. Germline assignment: CDR1 MNHEY and CDR2 SMNVEV (reference sequence). V was clipped by 2 bases and J by 6 bases; unmatched bases: 2. The CDR3 here is CASSLDRGSQPQHF. In nucleotides, the CDR3 is TGTGCCAGCAGTTTAGACAGGGGGAGTCAGCCCCAGCATTTT.

The chain carries TRBV19 and TRBJ1-5; D is perhaps TRBD1 (6 bases). Germline CDR1 is LNHDA and CDR2 is SQIVND (reference sequence). The V end lost 7 bases, the J end lost 2 bases, and 18 bases lay between the germline ends. The CDR3 length is 16 residues. CDR3 sequence (DNA): TGTGCCAGTAAGGGTGGCAGGGGTTTCGGCAATCAGCCCCAGCATTTT. Protein product: CASKGGRGFGNQPQHF. The full variable domain, completed using reference TRBV19 and TRBJ1-5, is DGGITQSPKYLFRKEGQNVTLSCEQNLNHDAMYWYRQDPGQGLRLIYYSQIVNDFQKGDIAEGYSVSREKKESFPLTVTSAQKNPTAFYLCASKGGRGFGNQPQHFGDGTRLSIL.

This rearrangement joins TRBV27 to TRBJ2-7; TRBD1 is a possible D gene (6 bases). Trimming took 5 bases from V and 0 from J, leaving 11 bases between them. CDR3 length: 14 amino acids. Germline V gene data show CDR1 as MNHEY and CDR2 as SMNVEV (reference sequence). The CDR3 is CASSVRTASYEQYF. The CDR3 region has the DNA TGTGCCAGCAGTGTAAGGACAGCCTCCTACGAGCAGTACTTC.

This chain connects TRBV6-6 to TRBJ1-1; possibly TRBD1 for D (5 bases). The CDR3 is 14 amino acids. Looked up from germline, CDR1 is MNHNY and CDR2 is SVGAGI (reference sequence). The V gene lost 5 bases and the J gene lost 4 bases, with 14 bases spanning the gap. The CDR3, as DNA: TGTGCCAGCAGTGGGGAGGCTGGGGGCACTGAAGCTTTCTTT. Encoded protein: CASSGEAGGTEAFF.

The gene calls are TRBV27 and TRBJ2-7; 7 bases are shared with TRBD1. Germline CDR1 reads MNHEY; CDR2 reads SMNVEV (reference sequence). V trimming: 4 bases; J trimming: 3 bases; junction bases outside the gene matches: 12. The length of the CDR3 is 16 residues. The CDR3 sequence: CASSSLAVTGLYEQYF. CDR3 DNA sequence: TGTGCCAGCAGTTCCCTTGCAGTGACAGGGCTCTACGAGCAGTACTTC.

The V and J genes are TRBV19 and TRBJ1-2; D uncertain. The germline V gene encodes CDR1 LNHDA and CDR2 SQIVND (reference sequence). V was shortened by 5 bases and J by 2 bases, with 21 bases between the two germline ends. This CDR3 contains 17 residues. CDR3 region: CASSPFPTGKTNYGYTF. The CDR3 DNA sequence: TGTGCCAGTAGTCCCTTCCCAACCGGCAAGACAAACTATGGCTACACCTTC. The variable domain in full, completed from reference TRBV19 and TRBJ1-2, reads DGGITQSPKYLFRKEGQNVTLSCEQNLNHDAMYWYRQDPGQGLRLIYYSQIVNDFQKGDIAEGYSVSREKKESFPLTVTSAQKNPTAFYLCASSPFPTGKTNYGYTFGSGTRLTVV.

The rearrangement joins TRBV9 to TRBJ1-4; unclear D gene. V was cut by 0 bases and J by 3 bases, with 15 bases left in between. The length of the CDR3 is 17 residues. Per the germline V gene, CDR1 is SGDLS and CDR2 is YYNGEE. The CDR3 DNA follows: TGTGCCAGCAGCGTAGTTCCACTCTTGGCGGCTAATGAAAAACTGTTTTTT. It specifies CASSVVPLLAANEKLFF.

The chain joins TRBV5-6 to TRBJ2-3; unclear D gene. V was trimmed by 4 bases and J by 6 bases, leaving 6 bases between them. CDR3 size: 11 residues. Germline CDR1 reads SGHDT; CDR2 reads YYEEEE. CDR3 nucleotide sequence: TGTGCCAGCAGCGCCCTCGATACGCAGTATTTT. Translation gives CASSALDTQYF.

The chain links TRBV27 to TRBJ2-7; D possibly corresponds to TRBD1 (6 bases). Germline V gene lookup returns CDR1 MNHEY and CDR2 SMNVEV (reference sequence). V was pared by 1 base and J by 4 bases, with 14 bases between. The CDR3 is 15 residues long. The CDR3 DNA sequence: TGTGCCAGCAGTTTATGGCCGGGACACCCATACGAGCAGTACTTC. Protein: CASSLWPGHPYEQYF.

The V call is TRBV4-1, the J call TRBJ1-1; tentatively, D is TRBD1 (5 bases). This CDR3 is built from 16 residues. Germline CDR1 and CDR2: MGHRA and YSYEKL. The germline V and J ends were trimmed by 1 base and 1 base, with 13 bases remaining between them. CDR3 in amino acids: CASSQVPAGRNTEAFF. CDR3 DNA sequence: TGCGCCAGCAGCCAAGTCCCCGCAGGGCGGAACACTGAAGCTTTCTTT.

Only a few counts were recorded for this clone. The identical CDR3 is also encoded by other nucleotide sequences in the sample. The rearrangement links TRBV29-1 to TRBJ1-2; 8 nucleotides align to TRBD1. Germline V gene lookup returns CDR1 SQVTM and CDR2 ANQGSEA. The CDR3 is 10 amino acids. V trimming: 7 bases; J trimming: 6 bases; junction bases outside the gene matches: 1. DNA of the CDR3: TGCAGCGCGACAGGGGATGGCTACACCTTC. This translates into CSATGDGYTF.

V and J are TRBV25-1 and TRBJ1-3; possible D gene TRBD1, 6 bases. The germline V gene encodes CDR1 MGHDK and CDR2 SYGVNS. V was cut by 4 bases and J by 2 bases, with 6 bases left in between. This CDR3 has 13 residues. The CDR3 coding sequence is TGTGCCAGCAGTGCAGGGGCTGGAAACACCATATATTTT. Residues: CASSAGAGNTIYF. The variable domain in full, completed from reference TRBV25-1 and TRBJ1-3, reads EADIYQTPRYLVIGTGKKITLECSQTMGHDKMYWYQQDPGMELHLIHYSYGVNSTEKGDLSSESTVSRIRTEHFPLTLESARPSHTSQYLCASSAGAGNTIYFGEGSWLTVV.